This TCR beta chain derives from a study of T cells in tuberculosis. Study context: Sequenced TCRs come from CD1B-GMM tetramer-binding T cells.

No alpha-beta pairing information exists for these sequences. TCRdb's copy holds only in-frame clones and misses some; the assay was immunoSEQ multiplex PCR. The sample has about 58,000 clones, approximately 86% seen once; the top ten hold 20% to 25%. After thawing and overnight rest, PBMC were stained with GMM-loaded CD1B tetramer, viability dye and anti-CD3 for sorting. The CD1B tetramers carried C32 glucose monomycolate purified from Rhodococcus equi. Tetramer-sorted PBMC had been CD14 monocyte-depleted before freezing. Trimming removed 4 bases from V and 7 bases from J, with 14 bases in between. This CDR3 has 14 residues. CDR1 SGHTA and CDR2 FQGNSA come from the germline V gene.

V and J are TRBV7-2 and TRBJ2-4; tentatively, D is TRBD2 (5 bases). The receptor was isolated from an adult woman with latent tuberculosis. The sequenced material came from CD1b-GMM tetramer-negative cells sorted from PBMCs. In DNA, the CDR3 is TGTGCCAGCAGCTCGGCCCGGGGTGGGAACATTCAGTACTTC. Amino acids: CASSSARGGNIQYF.